The rows below give T cell receptor beta chains drawn from one sample of a study of cytomegalovirus exposure and HLA in healthy donors. Method: immunoSEQ multiplex PCR; TCRdb's copy keeps in-frame clones and lacks some. The data contain some 110,000 clones, around 84% of them seen just once; the ten biggest clones take up 1.3%. Sequenced: PBMCs. The receptors were gathered from a man younger than 40 in good health and CMV-seronegative. CDR3s include the opening cysteine and the closing phenylalanine or tryptophan. A D gene is named only where the DNA matches it firmly. A row's size may be missing; if present it is once, few, many or a size class.

>TRBD2|TRBJ2-1|TRBV28|.
CASSQLAGINNEQFF
TGTGCCAGCAGCCAACTAGCGGGAATCAACAATGAGCAGTTCTTC
>.|TRBJ1-4|TRBV4-3|.
CASSQDWGRLSNEKLFF
TGCGCCAGCAGCCAAGACTGGGGGCGGCTGTCTAATGAAAAACTGTTTTTT
>TRBD2|TRBJ2-7|TRBV10-3|once
CAISDSSGSSYEQYF
TGTGCCATCAGTGATTCTAGCGGGAGCTCCTACGAGCAGTACTTC
>.|TRBJ1-3|TRBV11-2|once
CASSPIQGSGNTIYF
TGTGCCAGCAGCCCGATACAGGGATCGGGAAACACCATATATTTT
>.|TRBJ2-7|TRBV27|.
CASSSRKQGFAYEQYF
TGTGCCAGCAGTTCAAGAAAACAGGGTTTTGCCTACGAGCAGTACTTC
>TRBD2|TRBJ2-5|TRBV5-1|.
CASSAAGGIQETQYF
TGCGCCAGCAGCGCCGCGGGGGGGATCCAAGAGACCCAGTACTTC
>TRBD1|TRBJ2-3|TRBV5-1|.
CASSNDPGQGTDTQYF
TGCGCCAGCAGCAACGATCCTGGACAGGGAACAGATACGCAGTATTTT
>.|TRBJ2-7|TRBV6-5|.
CASSYSSQGTYEQYF
TGTGCCAGCAGTTACTCGAGTCAGGGGACCTACGAGCAGTACTTC
>.|TRBJ1-4|TRBV2|.
CASRGLPRGKNLFF
TGTGCCAGCAGGGGACTGCCCCGTGGGAAAAACCTGTTTTTT
>TRBD1|TRBJ1-2|TRBV6-5|once
CASSKGQGLGYTF
TGTGCCAGCAGTAAGGGACAGGGACTTGGCTACACCTTC
>TRBD1|TRBJ1-5|TRBV15|few
CATSGRTGVQPQHF
TGTGCCACCAGCGGGAGGACAGGGGTTCAGCCCCAGCATTTT
>TRBD2|TRBJ2-7|TRBV18|.
CASSLRLAGKYEQYF
TGTGCCAGCTCACTCAGACTAGCGGGGAAATACGAGCAGTACTTC
>.|TRBJ2-5|TRBV5-4|few
CASSLTGQQETQYF
TGTGCCAGCAGCTTGACAGGGCAACAAGAGACCCAGTACTTC
>.|TRBJ1-1|TRBV7-9|.
CASSLLRVLGNTEAFF
TGTGCCAGCAGCTTATTACGGGTTTTGGGGAACACTGAAGCTTTCTTT
>.|TRBJ1-1|TRBV10-1|.
CASSTPGGTEAFF
TGCGCCAGCAGTACGCCTGGAGGGACTGAAGCTTTCTTT
>.|TRBJ1-2|TRBV10-1|.
CASSRTVNYGYTF
TGCGCCAGCAGCAGGACAGTTAACTATGGCTACACCTTC
>.|TRBJ2-2|TRBV6-6|.
CANGVQGLVELFF
TGTGCCAACGGGGTGCAGGGACTTGTGGAGCTGTTTTTT
>.|TRBJ1-4|TRBV20-1|.
CSALRNEKLFF
TGCAGTGCTCTCAGAAATGAAAAACTGTTTTTT
>TRBD1|TRBJ2-1|TRBV5-6|once
CASSLAGQGLPFF
TGTGCCAGCAGCTTGGCAGGACAGGGTCTTCCGTTCTTC
>TRBD1|TRBJ1-1|TRBV5-1|.
CASTDRGQGDFYTEAFF
TGCGCCAGCACGGACCGCGGACAGGGGGATTTCTACACTGAAGCTTTCTTT
>.|TRBJ1-1|TRBV9|.
CASSVAVNTEAFF
TGTGCCAGCAGCGTAGCTGTGAACACTGAAGCTTTCTTT
>TRBD2|TRBJ2-5|TRBV5-5|.
CASSLGLAPPETQYF
TGTGCCAGCAGCTTGGGACTAGCGCCTCCAGAGACCCAGTACTTC
>TRBD1|TRBJ2-3|TRBV10-1|.
CASSPTGADTQYF
TGCGCCAGCAGTCCGACAGGGGCAGATACGCAGTATTTT
>.|TRBJ1-4|TRBV4-3|few
CASSLGQHNEKLFF
TGCGCCAGCAGCCTTGGACAGCATAATGAAAAACTGTTTTTT
>TRBD2|TRBJ2-1|TRBV5-4|.
CASSTSGGFNEQFF
TGTGCCAGCAGCACTAGCGGGGGGTTCAATGAGCAGTTCTTC
>.|TRBJ1-1|TRBV2|once
CASGRNTEAFF
TGTGCCAGCGGCCGTAACACTGAAGCTTTCTTT
>.|TRBJ2-2|TRBV30|.
CAWTPAGELFF
TGTGCCTGGACCCCGGCCGGGGAGCTGTTTTTT
>TRBD2|TRBJ2-3|TRBV5-1|.
CASSLVLAGGDTQYF
TGCGCCAGCAGCTTGGTACTAGCGGGGGGAGATACGCAGTATTTT
>TRBD1|TRBJ2-1|TRBV11-2|.
CASSFGTASEQFF
TGTGCCAGCAGCTTCGGGACAGCCAGTGAGCAGTTCTTC
>.|TRBJ2-7|TRBV7-2|.
CASSLGSIGGFYEQYF
TGTGCCAGCAGCTTAGGAAGCATCGGCGGGTTCTACGAGCAGTACTTC
>.|TRBJ1-5|TRBV18|.
CASSPTGGGQPQHF
TGTGCCAGCTCACCAACGGGGGGCGGACAGCCCCAGCATTTT
>.|TRBJ2-1|TRBV15|.
CATSRELASSYNEQFF
TGTGCCACCAGCAGGGAACTAGCCTCCTCCTACAATGAGCAGTTCTTC
>.|TRBJ2-2|TRBV30|once
CAWSPRAPRTGELFF
TGTGCCTGGAGTCCCAGGGCCCCACGCACCGGGGAGCTGTTTTTT
>TRBD2|TRBJ2-7|TRBV4-3|.
CASSQDATLGLFSYEQYF
TGCGCCAGCAGCCAAGATGCTACCCTGGGACTATTCTCCTACGAGCAGTACTTC
>.|TRBJ1-2|TRBV13|.
CASSSSDRSGGYTF
TGTGCCAGCAGCTCGTCGGACAGATCGGGAGGCTACACCTTC
>TRBD2|TRBJ2-5|TRBV7-9|.
CASVFREGETQYF
TGTGCCAGCGTTTTCCGGGAGGGCGAGACCCAGTACTTC
>TRBD1|TRBJ2-3|TRBV28|.
CASSFPGTGVTDTQYF
TGTGCCAGCAGTTTTCCCGGGACAGGGGTTACAGATACGCAGTATTTT
>TRBD1|TRBJ1-1|TRBV6-6|.
CASTRKTGDGKGAFF
TGTGCCAGCACCAGAAAGACAGGGGACGGTAAAGGGGCATTCTTT